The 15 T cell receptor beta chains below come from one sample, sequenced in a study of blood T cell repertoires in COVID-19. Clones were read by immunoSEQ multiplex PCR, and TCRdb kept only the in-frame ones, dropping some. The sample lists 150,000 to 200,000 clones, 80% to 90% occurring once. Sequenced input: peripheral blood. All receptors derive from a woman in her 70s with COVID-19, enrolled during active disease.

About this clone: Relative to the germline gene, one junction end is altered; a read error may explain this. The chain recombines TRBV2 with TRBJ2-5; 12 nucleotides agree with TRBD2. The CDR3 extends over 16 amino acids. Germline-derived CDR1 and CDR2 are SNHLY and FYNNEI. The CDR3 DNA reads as TGTGCCGGCAGTGCCGGGACTAGCGGGCTACAAGAGACCCAGTACTTC. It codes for CAGSAGTSGLQETQYF.

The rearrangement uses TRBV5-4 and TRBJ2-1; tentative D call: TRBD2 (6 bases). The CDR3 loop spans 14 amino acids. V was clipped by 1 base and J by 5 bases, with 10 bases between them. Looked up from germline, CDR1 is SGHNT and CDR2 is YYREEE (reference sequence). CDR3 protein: CASSLPGVDNEQFF. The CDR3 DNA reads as TGTGCCAGCAGCTTGCCGGGAGTTGACAATGAGCAGTTCTTC.

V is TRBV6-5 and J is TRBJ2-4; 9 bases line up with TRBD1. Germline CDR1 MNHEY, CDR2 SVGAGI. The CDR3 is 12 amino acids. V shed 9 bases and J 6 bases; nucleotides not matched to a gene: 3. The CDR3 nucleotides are TGTGCCAGACACAGGGGGCTAAACATTCAGTACTTC. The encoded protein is CARHRGLNIQYF.

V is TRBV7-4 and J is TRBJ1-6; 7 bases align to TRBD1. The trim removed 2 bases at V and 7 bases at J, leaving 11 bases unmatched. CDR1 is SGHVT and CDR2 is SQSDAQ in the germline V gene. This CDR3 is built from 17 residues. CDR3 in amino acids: CASSLPLRGAGNSPLHF. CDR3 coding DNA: TGTGCCAGCAGCTTACCCCTCAGGGGGGCAGGGAATTCACCCCTCCACTTT.

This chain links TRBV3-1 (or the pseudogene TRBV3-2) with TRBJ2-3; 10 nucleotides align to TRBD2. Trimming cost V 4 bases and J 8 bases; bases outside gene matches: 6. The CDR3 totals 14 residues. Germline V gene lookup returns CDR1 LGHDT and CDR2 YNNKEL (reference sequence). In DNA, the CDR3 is TGTGCCAGCAGCCCTCTAGCGGGAGTGGGTACGCAGTATTTT. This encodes CASSPLAGVGTQYF.

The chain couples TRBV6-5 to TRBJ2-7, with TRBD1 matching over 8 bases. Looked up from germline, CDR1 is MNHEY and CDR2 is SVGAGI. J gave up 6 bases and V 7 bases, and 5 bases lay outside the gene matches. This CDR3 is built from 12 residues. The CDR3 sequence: CASTPDRVEQYF. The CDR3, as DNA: TGTGCCAGCACTCCGGACAGGGTCGAGCAGTACTTC.

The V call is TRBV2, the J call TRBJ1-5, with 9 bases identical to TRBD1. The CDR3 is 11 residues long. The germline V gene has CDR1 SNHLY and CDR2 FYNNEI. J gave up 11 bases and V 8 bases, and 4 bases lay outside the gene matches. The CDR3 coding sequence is TGTGCCAGCGTCGGGACAGGGACCCAGCATTTT. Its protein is CASVGTGTQHF. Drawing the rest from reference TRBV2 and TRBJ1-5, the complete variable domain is EPEVTQTPSHQVTQMGQEVILRCVPISNHLYFYWYRQILGQKVEFLVSFYNNEISEKSEIFDDQFSVERPDGSNFTLKIRSTKLEDSAMYFCASVGTGTQHFGDGTRLSIL.

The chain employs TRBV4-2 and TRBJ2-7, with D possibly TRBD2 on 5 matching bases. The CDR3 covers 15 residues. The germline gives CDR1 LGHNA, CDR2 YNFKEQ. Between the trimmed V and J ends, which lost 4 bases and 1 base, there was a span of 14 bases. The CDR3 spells CASSPQTRDSYEQYF. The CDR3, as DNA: TGTGCCAGCAGCCCGCAGACGAGGGATTCCTACGAGCAGTACTTC.

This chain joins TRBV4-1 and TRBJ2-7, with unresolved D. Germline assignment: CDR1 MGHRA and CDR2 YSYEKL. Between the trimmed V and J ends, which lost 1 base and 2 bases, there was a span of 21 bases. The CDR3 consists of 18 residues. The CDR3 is CASSQVSFLTAPTYEQYF. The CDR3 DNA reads TGCGCCAGCAGCCAAGTTTCCTTTCTGACTGCGCCGACCTACGAGCAGTACTTC.

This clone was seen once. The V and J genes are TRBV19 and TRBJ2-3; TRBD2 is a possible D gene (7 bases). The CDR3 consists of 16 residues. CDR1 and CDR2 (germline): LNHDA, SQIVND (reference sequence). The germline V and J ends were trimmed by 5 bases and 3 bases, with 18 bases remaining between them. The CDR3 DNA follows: TGTGCCAGTAGTCCCCCAATTGGGGGGGCTACAGATACGCAGTATTTT. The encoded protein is CASSPPIGGATDTQYF.

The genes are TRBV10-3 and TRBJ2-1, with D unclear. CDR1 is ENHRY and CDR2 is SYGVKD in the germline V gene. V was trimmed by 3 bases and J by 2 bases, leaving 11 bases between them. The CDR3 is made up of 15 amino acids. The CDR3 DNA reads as TGTGCCATCAGTGATAGACAACTCACCTACAATGAGCAGTTCTTC. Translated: CAISDRQLTYNEQFF.

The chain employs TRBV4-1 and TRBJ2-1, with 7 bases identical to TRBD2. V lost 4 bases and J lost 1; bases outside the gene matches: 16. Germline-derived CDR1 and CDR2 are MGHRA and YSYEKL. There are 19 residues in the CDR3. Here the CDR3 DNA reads TGCGCCAGCAGCCCCTGGAGTGGCGGGAGAGCGGGGTCCTACAATGAGCAGTTCTTC. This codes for CASSPWSGGRAGSYNEQFF.

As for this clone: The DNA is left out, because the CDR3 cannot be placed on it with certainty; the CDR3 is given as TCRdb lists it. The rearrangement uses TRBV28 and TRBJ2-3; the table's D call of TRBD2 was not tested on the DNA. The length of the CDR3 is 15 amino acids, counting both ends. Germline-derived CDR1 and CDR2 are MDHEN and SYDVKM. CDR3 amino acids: CASSSSGSGTDTQYF.

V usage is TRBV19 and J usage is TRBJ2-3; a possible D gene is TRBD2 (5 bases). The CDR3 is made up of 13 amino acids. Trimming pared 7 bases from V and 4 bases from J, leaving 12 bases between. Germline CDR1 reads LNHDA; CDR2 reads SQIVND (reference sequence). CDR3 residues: CASNEGVSDTQYF. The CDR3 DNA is TGTGCCAGTAATGAGGGAGTGTCAGATACGCAGTATTTT.

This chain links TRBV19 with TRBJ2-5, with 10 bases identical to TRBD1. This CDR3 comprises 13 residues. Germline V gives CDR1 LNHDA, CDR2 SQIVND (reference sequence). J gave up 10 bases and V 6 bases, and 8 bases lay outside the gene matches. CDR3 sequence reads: CASSRGGTGDQYF. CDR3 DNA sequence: TGTGCCAGTAGCAGAGGGGGGACAGGGGACCAGTACTTC.